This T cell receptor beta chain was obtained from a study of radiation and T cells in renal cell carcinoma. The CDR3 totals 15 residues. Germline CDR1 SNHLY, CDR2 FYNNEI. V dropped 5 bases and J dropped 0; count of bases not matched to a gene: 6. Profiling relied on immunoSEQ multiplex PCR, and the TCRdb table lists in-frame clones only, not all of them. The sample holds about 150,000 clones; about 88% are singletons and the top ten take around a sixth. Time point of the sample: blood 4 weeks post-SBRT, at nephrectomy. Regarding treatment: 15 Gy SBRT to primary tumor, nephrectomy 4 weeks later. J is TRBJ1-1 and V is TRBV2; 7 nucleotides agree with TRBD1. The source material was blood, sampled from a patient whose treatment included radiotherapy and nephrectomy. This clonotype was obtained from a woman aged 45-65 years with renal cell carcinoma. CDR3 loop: CASSPWDSLNTEAFF. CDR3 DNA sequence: TGTGCCAGCAGTCCTTGGGACAGTCTGAACACTGAAGCTTTCTTT.